These 5 T cell receptor beta chains came from one sample sequenced in a study of blood T cell repertoires in COVID-19. TCRdb keeps only in-frame clones here, not all; method: immunoSEQ multiplex PCR. The table lists hundreds of thousands of clones, approximately 92% of them singletons. Source material: PBMCs or T cells enriched from blood (not recorded which). The receptors come from a man younger than 45 who had recovered from COVID-19.

The table lists this clone with a few counts. The chain recombines TRBV11-2 with TRBJ1-6; D ambiguous. The CDR3 covers 12 residues. V lost 6 bases and J 10 bases, leaving 10 bases between the germline ends. Germline CDR1 SGHAT, CDR2 FQNNGV. The CDR3 reads CASSRESSPLHF. The CDR3 nucleotides are TGTGCCAGCAGTCGAGAATCCTCACCCCTCCACTTT.

This chain connects TRBV18 to TRBJ2-1; 11 bases map to TRBD2. In germline, CDR1 is KGHSH, CDR2 LQKENI. V lost 4 bases and J lost 7; bases outside the gene matches: 6. There are 15 residues in the CDR3. The DNA for the CDR3 is TGTGCCAGCTCACAATTAGCGGGAGGGTGGAATGAGCAGTTCTTC. Translating it yields CASSQLAGGWNEQFF.

In its sample, this clone was seen once. The rearrangement joins TRBV6-5 to TRBJ2-3, with TRBD1 matching 8 bases. This CDR3 spans 14 amino acids. The V gene's germline CDR1 is MNHEY and CDR2 SVGAGI. The V segment lost 8 bases and the J segment 5 bases; nucleotides outside the gene matches: 9. CDR3 residues: CASGPRGPKDTQYF. The CDR3 DNA follows: TGTGCCAGCGGGCCCAGGGGGCCCAAAGATACGCAGTATTTT.

The CDR3 nucleotides are TGTGCCAGCAGTTTAGGTGGGGGACTGCCCGGACAGCCCCAGCATTTT. Its protein product is CASSLGGGLPGQPQHF. The chain joins TRBV28 to TRBJ1-5, with D perhaps TRBD1 (5 bases). The CDR3 is 16 amino acids. Trimming cost V 2 bases and J 7 bases, with 18 bases left between them. CDR1 and CDR2 from the germline V gene are MDHEN and SYDVKM.

The chain has TRBV28 and TRBJ1-1; 8 bases map to TRBD1. From germline, CDR1 is MDHEN and CDR2 SYDVKM. This CDR3 contains 14 residues. V shed 1 base, J shed 3 bases, and the junction held 1 base outside the gene matches. CDR3 sequence: CASSLSGGYTEAFF. The CDR3 DNA sequence: TGTGCCAGCAGTTTATCAGGGGGCTACACTGAAGCTTTCTTT.